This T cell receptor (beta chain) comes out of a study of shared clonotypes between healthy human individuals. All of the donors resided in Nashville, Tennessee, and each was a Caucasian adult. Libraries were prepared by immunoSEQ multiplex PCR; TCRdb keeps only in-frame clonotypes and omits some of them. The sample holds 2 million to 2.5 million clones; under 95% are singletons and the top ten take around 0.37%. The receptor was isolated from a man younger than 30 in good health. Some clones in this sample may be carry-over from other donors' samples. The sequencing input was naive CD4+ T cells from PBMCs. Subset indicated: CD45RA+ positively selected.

The CDR3 DNA is TGTGCCAGCAGTACCCCCGGGACAGCCTACGAGCAGTACTTC. It codes for CASSTPGTAYEQYF. V gene TRBV28 combines with J gene TRBJ2-7, with 7 bases lining up with TRBD1. This CDR3 has 14 amino acids. V lost 5 bases, J lost 2 bases, and 6 bases stayed unmatched. Looked up from germline, CDR1 is MDHEN and CDR2 is SYDVKM.